One sample yielded the 8 T cell receptor beta chains listed below, sequenced in a study of cytomegalovirus exposure and HLA in healthy donors. Use of 60 Vbeta and 13 Jbeta primers characterized the PCR. Libraries were prepared by immunoSEQ multiplex PCR; TCRdb keeps only in-frame clonotypes and omits some of them. This repertoire shows around 120,000 clones, approximately 76% found once; its top ten account for roughly a sixth. The sequenced sample consisted of PBMCs. The receptor source for this set is a man aged 50 to 60 in good health and CMV-seropositive.

CDR3 nucleotide sequence: TGTGCCAGCAGTTACTTCGCGTACGAGCAGTACTTC. This codes for CASSYFAYEQYF. The rearrangement joins TRBV6-5 to TRBJ2-7; D is undetermined. The CDR3 length is 12 residues. Looked up from germline, CDR1 is MNHEY and CDR2 is SVGAGI. V lost 1 base and J 4 bases, leaving 5 bases between the germline ends.

The chain employs TRBV2 and TRBJ2-5, with 12 bases fitting TRBD2. CDR3 size: 14 residues. Trimming cost V 6 bases and J 11 bases; bases outside gene matches: 10. Germline-derived CDR1 and CDR2 are SNHLY and FYNNEI. The CDR3 loop is CASSQTSGGLEQYF. The CDR3 DNA follows: TGTGCCAGCAGCCAGACTAGCGGGGGACTAGAGCAGTACTTC.

The V gene is TRBV6-1, the J gene TRBJ2-5, with 8 bases that match TRBD1. The CDR3 has 15 amino acids. Trimming took 7 bases from V and 5 from J; bases not matched to a gene: 12. CDR1 and CDR2 (germline): MNHNS, SASEGT. The CDR3 loop reads CASKRGQGWGETQYF. DNA for the CDR3: TGTGCCAGCAAGAGAGGACAGGGCTGGGGGGAGACCCAGTACTTC.

A single count supports this clone. The DNA of the CDR3 is TGTGCCAGCAGAAAACACGGGGGGGGCTCCTACGAGCAGTACTTC. Translating gives CASRKHGGGSYEQYF. The chain uses TRBV2 and TRBJ2-7; 8 bases align to TRBD2. CDR3 length: 15 amino acids. CDR1 is SNHLY, CDR2 FYNNEI, per germline. V lost 6 bases and J lost 0; bases outside the gene matches: 7. Looking up the rest from reference TRBV2 and TRBJ2-7 gives the full variable domain: EPEVTQTPSHQVTQMGQEVILRCVPISNHLYFYWYRQILGQKVEFLVSFYNNEISEKSEIFDDQFSVERPDGSNFTLKIRSTKLEDSAMYFCASRKHGGGSYEQYFGPGTRLTVT.

The J gene is TRBJ1-5, the V gene TRBV19; 8 bases match TRBD1. Per germline, CDR1 LNHDA and CDR2 SQIVND (reference sequence). Trimming cost V 2 bases and J 3 bases; bases outside gene matches: 6. The CDR3 is 16 residues long. CDR3: CASSIIATGVNQPQHF. Written as DNA, the CDR3 is TGTGCCAGTAGTATAATCGCGACAGGGGTCAATCAGCCCCAGCATTTT.

The V gene is TRBV6-1, the J gene TRBJ1-6; D is perhaps TRBD1 (5 bases). Per the germline V gene, CDR1 is MNHNS and CDR2 is SASEGT. This CDR3 region has 15 residues. V shed 6 bases and J shed 5 bases, with 14 bases lying between them. CDR3 DNA: TGTGCCAGCAGCACCTCAGGGCGGAATAATTCACCCCTCCACTTT. It codes for CASSTSGRNNSPLHF.

This rearrangement joins TRBV7-2 to TRBJ2-3, with D perhaps matching TRBD1 (5 bases). The V gene lost 1 base and the J gene lost 6 bases, with 17 bases spanning the gap. CDR3 length: 16 amino acids. In germline, CDR1 is SGHTA, CDR2 FQGNSA. The CDR3 loop is CASSLEGRVGWDTQYF. The CDR3 region has the DNA TGTGCCAGCAGCTTAGAGGGCAGGGTTGGTTGGGATACGCAGTATTTT.

This chain joins TRBV11-2 and TRBJ2-7, with 8 bases matching TRBD1. V trimming: 7 bases; J trimming: 4 bases; junction bases outside the gene matches: 9. Per the germline V gene, CDR1 is SGHAT and CDR2 is FQNNGV. The CDR3 covers 14 residues. The CDR3 coding sequence is TGTGCCAGCACCAGGACAGGGAACGAGTACGAGCAGTACTTC. This codes for CASTRTGNEYEQYF.